The T cell receptor beta chain under discussion was sequenced for a study of identical twins. Broader study findings: Beta out-of-frame sequences displayed a weaker excess of sharing between twins. Cross-sectional statistical analysis, not tracking of the same donors, underpinned the conclusions. Models underpredicted monozygotic twin sharing of out-of-frame TCR alpha.

Germline V lookup: CDR1 SGHDT, CDR2 YYEEEE. The CDR3 contains 14 residues. With 2 bases removed from V and 7 bases from J, the gap between germline ends came to 13 bases. Template switching added a universal primer binding site, and final cDNA carried unique molecular identifiers. From the 5' RACE reads, TCRdb called clonotypes with MiXCR, one entry per CDR3 protein. Of about 690,000 distinct CDR3 sequences in the sample, roughly 6.2% were seen once. This clonotype came up a few times. The antigen is undetermined. This TCR came from a man in his late teens or twenties in good health. The sample taken for sequencing was naive T cells sorted from blood. The chain recombines TRBV5-6 with TRBJ1-5; D gene ambiguous. The DNA for the CDR3 is TGTGCCAGCAGCTTTCGAGGGCGAGAACAGCCCCAGCATTTT. Its translation is CASSFRGREQPQHF.